In its sample, the clone carrying this T cell receptor beta chain was seen once. Generated by immunoSEQ multiplex PCR, the TCRdb table keeps only in-frame clones and is missing some. The sample has more than 100,000 clones, approximately 80% seen once; the top ten hold about 8%. The data were taken from a study of blood T cell repertoires in COVID-19. The sample consisted of peripheral blood. The TCR originated in a woman in her sixties or seventies with active or convalescent COVID-19.

Written as DNA, the CDR3 is TGCGCCAGCAGTGAGTCGACTAGCGGGGGGGGAGATACGCAGTATTTT. Its protein is CASSESTSGGGDTQYF. The chain is built from TRBV10-1 and TRBJ2-3; 14 bases are a match to TRBD2. The CDR3 is made up of 16 amino acids. Germline V gene data show CDR1 as WNHNN and CDR2 as SYGVQD (reference sequence). V was clipped by 0 bases and J by 5 bases; unmatched bases: 1.